The text below deals with one T cell receptor (beta chain). This clone has a single count. There is no known antigen for this receptor. Nothing much larger sits one base from this clone, and base qualities are not available. The library was produced with the immunoSEQ multiplex PCR assay. In TCRdb, the immuneACCESS table is reduced to in-frame sequences with V and J assigned. These tables do not hold every clone; where another copy was compared, an unresolved V gene accounts for under half, and the others remain unexplained. The sample table holds around 42,000 clones, of which about 94% were seen once. The ten largest clones represent more than 20% of the sample. This sample is drawn from a study of control samples from healthy donors and cancer patients (dated by TCRdb to 2020 to 2022). After removal of 6 bases from V and 0 bases from J, the junction retains 6 bases not matched to a gene. Inclusive of the bounding cysteine and phenylalanine, the CDR3 is 14 residues long. CDR3 DNA only is kept here, 42 bases in frame from base 1. The germline V gene encodes CDR1 SQVTM and CDR2 ANQGSEA.

The clonotype was recovered from a man aged 60-69 years in good health. Material: blood. The chain is encoded by TRBV29-1 joined to TRBJ1-2, with 8 middle bases fitting TRBD1. The nucleotide sequence reads as follows: TGCAGCGTGACAGGGGCGAGTGCTAACTATGGCTACACCTTC. This sequence encodes CSVTGASANYGYTF.